The T cell receptor (beta chain) under discussion was sequenced for a study of Ad26.COV2.S vaccination and SARS-CoV-2 variants. Treatment described: approximately 18 received Ad26.COV2.S at low or high dose, single or two shots; about five received placebo; per-sample allocation not given. Specimen acquisition occurred on day 63 following the initial vaccine or placebo injection. An adult of 18-55 years in Boston served as donor. The germline gives CDR1 SEHNR, CDR2 FQNEAQ (reference sequence). This CDR3 comprises 13 residues. V lost 1 base to trimming and J lost 5 bases, with 8 bases between them. The data were produced by immunoSEQ multiplex PCR, yet TCRdb's version contains in-frame clones alone and is incomplete. The table lists 380,000 or so clones, 86% of them singletons.

Sequencing was performed on peripheral blood, taken in a trial of Ad26.COV2.S vaccine versus placebo. The receptor was derived from a person aged 18 to 65 who received the Ad26.COV2.S COVID-19 vaccine or a placebo. The chain couples TRBV7-9 to TRBJ2-5; D gene unclear. This chain's CDR3 is CASSLGSWETQYF. CDR3 in DNA: TGTGCCAGCAGCTTAGGCTCTTGGGAGACCCAGTACTTC. Combining the CDR3 with reference TRBV7-9 and TRBJ2-5 gives the whole variable domain DTGVSQNPRHKITKRGQNVTFRCDPISEHNRLYWYRQTLGQGPEFLTYFQNEAQLEKSRLLSDRFSAERPKGSFSTLEIQRTEQGDSAMYLCASSLGSWETQYFGPGTRLLVL.